This T cell receptor beta chain was documented in a study of OX40 agonist ivuxolimab in advanced cancers. Collection of blood occurred at baseline, at cycle 4 day 1, and at cycle 7 day 1. General observations from the study: The study observed clonal expansion of CD4+ and CD8+ blood T cells by week 6 at 0.1 to 3.0 mg/kg.

The method was immunoSEQ multiplex PCR; TCRdb's version includes in-frame clones alone and lacks a portion of them. Among some 65,000 clones listed, roughly four fifths were seen once. Deletions cut 5 bases from V and 7 bases from J, with 21 bases between. Looked up from germline, CDR1 is SGHDN and CDR2 is FVKESK. The CDR3 loop spans 16 amino acids. On this clone itself: The antigen is undetermined.

The specimen comprised CD4+ or CD8+ T cells sorted from blood, sampled in a trial of the OX40 agonist ivuxolimab. The chain employs TRBV14 and TRBJ1-5; possible D gene TRBD1, 6 bases. The TCR comes from an adult with an advanced solid tumor such as melanoma, head and neck, liver or kidney cancer. The DNA of the CDR3 is TGTGCCAGCAGCAAACAGGGAGGGCAGGAAGGACAGCCCCAGCATTTT. It specifies CASSKQGGQEGQPQHF.